Each of the 2 T cell receptor beta chains below was sequenced from the same sample in a study of cytomegalovirus exposure and HLA in healthy donors. Libraries were prepared by immunoSEQ multiplex PCR; TCRdb keeps only in-frame clonotypes and omits some of them. The sample includes some 150,000 clones, around 89% of them seen just once. Source material: PBMCs. Source of these receptors: a woman aged 25-40 years in good health and CMV-seropositive.

The chain employs TRBV5-1 and TRBJ2-6, with D perhaps matching TRBD2 (5 bases). There are 17 residues in the CDR3. Germline CDR1 is SGHRS and CDR2 is YFSETQ. The V and J ends lost 0 bases and 2 bases respectively, with 12 bases between them. This chain's CDR3 is CASSLAHGSAGANVLTF. DNA for the CDR3: TGCGCCAGCAGCTTGGCCCATGGTAGCGCTGGGGCCAACGTCCTGACTTTC. Based on the CDR3 plus reference TRBV5-1 and TRBJ2-6, the full variable domain is KAGVTQTPRYLIKTRGQQVTLSCSPISGHRSVSWYQQTPGQGLQFLFEYFSETQRNKGNFPGRFSGRQFSNSRSEMNVSTLELGDSALYLCASSLAHGSAGANVLTFGAGSRLTVL.

The chain carries TRBV11-1 and TRBJ2-4, with 7 bases fitting TRBD1. J gave up 0 bases and V 9 bases, and 5 bases lay outside the gene matches. This CDR3 spans 14 amino acids. CDR1 is SGHAT and CDR2 is FQDESV in the germline V gene (reference sequence). This chain's CDR3 is CASGTALAKNIQYF. DNA of the CDR3: TGTGCCAGTGGGACAGCCCTAGCCAAAAACATTCAGTACTTC.